The present TCR beta chain was sequenced within a study of cytomegalovirus exposure and HLA in healthy donors. Across the whole study: The 100 to 150 validation repertoires used the same platform as the 550 to 750 first-cohort repertoires, a later analysis reported.

Germline CDR1 WNHNN, CDR2 SYGVQD (reference sequence). V lost 8 bases to trimming and J lost 3 bases; unmatched junction nucleotides: 9. The length of the CDR3 is 15 residues. Assay used: immunoSEQ multiplex PCR; TCRdb lists only in-frame clones, some missing. This repertoire shows about 160,000 clones, roughly 90% found once; its top ten account for 2% to 2.5%. The TCR was taken from a woman under 30 in good health and CMV-seronegative. The sequenced sample was PBMCs. The chain joins TRBV10-1 to TRBJ2-1, with TRBD2 matching over 8 bases. The CDR3 coding sequence is TGCGCCAGCTCCCTCGGGCTAGCGGGCTACAATGAGCAGTTCTTC. Translating it yields CASSLGLAGYNEQFF.